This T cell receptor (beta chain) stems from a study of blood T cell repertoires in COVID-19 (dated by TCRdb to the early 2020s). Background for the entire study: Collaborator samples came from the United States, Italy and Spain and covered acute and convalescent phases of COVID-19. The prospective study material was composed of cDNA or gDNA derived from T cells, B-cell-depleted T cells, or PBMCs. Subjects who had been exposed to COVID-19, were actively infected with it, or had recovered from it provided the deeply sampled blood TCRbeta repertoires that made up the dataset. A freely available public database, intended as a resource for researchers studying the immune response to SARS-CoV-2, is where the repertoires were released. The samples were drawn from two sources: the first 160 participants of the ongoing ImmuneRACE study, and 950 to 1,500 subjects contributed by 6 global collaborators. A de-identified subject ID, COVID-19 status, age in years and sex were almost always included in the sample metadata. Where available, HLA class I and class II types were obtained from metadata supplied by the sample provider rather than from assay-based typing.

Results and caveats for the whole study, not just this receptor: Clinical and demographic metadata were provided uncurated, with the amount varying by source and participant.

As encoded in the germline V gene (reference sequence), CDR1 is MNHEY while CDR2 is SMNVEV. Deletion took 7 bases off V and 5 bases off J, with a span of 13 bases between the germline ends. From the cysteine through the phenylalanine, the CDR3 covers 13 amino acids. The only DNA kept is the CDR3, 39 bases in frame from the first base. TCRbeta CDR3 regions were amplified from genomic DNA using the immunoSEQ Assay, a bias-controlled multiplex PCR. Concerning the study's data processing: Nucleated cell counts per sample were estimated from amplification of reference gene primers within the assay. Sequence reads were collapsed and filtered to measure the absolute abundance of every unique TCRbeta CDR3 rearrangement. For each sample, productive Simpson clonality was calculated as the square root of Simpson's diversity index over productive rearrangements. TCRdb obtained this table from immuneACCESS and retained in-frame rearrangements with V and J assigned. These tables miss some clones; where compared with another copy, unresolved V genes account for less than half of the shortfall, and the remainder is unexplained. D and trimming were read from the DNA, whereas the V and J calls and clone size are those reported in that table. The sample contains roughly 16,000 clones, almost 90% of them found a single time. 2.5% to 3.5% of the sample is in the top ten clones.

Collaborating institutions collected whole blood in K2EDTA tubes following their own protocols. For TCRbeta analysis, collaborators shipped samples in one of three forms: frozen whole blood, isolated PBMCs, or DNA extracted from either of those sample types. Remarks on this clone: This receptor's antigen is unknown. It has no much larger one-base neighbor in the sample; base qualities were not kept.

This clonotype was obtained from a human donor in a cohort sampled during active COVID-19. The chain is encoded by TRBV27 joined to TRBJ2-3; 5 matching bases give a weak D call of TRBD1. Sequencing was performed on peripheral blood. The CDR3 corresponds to CASIDSRGDTQYF. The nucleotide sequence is TGTGCCAGCATCGACAGCAGAGGAGATACGCAGTATTTT.